This T cell receptor (beta chain) was documented in a study of T-cell reconstitution after alpha-beta-depleted transplantation in children (TCRdb year 2016). Notes on the research overall: T-cell immune reconstitution after TCRalphabeta/CD19-depleted allogeneic hematopoietic cell transplantation in children was quantitatively tracked in the study by means of TCR repertoire profiling.

The library was produced with PCR. The instrument given in TCRdb is Illumina HiSeq 2500. Molecular barcoding was employed in the preparation of TCR libraries, with unique molecular identifiers being used to normalize TCRbeta repertoire quantification. TCRdb took the public reads, trimmed them with fastp at Q25, ran MiXCR for clone calling and kept in-frame beta chains. CDR3 protein sequences are deduplicated, and each keeps its most common genes and DNA. The sample table holds over 300,000 distinct CDR3 sequences, of which 10% were seen once. The leading ten clones occupy about 2.3% of the sample. CDR3 length: 14 amino acids, cysteine to phenylalanine. The DNA shown is the 42-base CDR3, in frame from base 1. The trim is 0 bases for V and 6 bases for J, with a gap of 11 bases between the germline ends. CDR1 and CDR2 (GTSNPN, SVGIG) derive from the germline V gene (reference sequence). With respect to this clonotype: The antigen it recognizes is unknown. It has no much larger one-base neighbor in the sample; base qualities were not kept.

Source: PBMCs from the stem cell graft donor, taken from the stem cell graft. The source is a human donor who donated a stem cell graft to a child with acute lymphoblastic leukemia. In this chain, TRBV30 is recombined with TRBJ2-2, with no reliable assignment of the D segment. The DNA is TGTGCCTGGAGTGTACGTGGGTCCCCCGGGGAGCTGTTTTTT. Its protein product is CAWSVRGSPGELFF.